Below, one TCR beta chain is given with its context. Its antigen remains unknown. The CDR3 is made up of 13 amino acids. Germline loops: CDR1 SNHLY, CDR2 FYNNEI. The V gene lost 2 bases and the J gene lost 6 bases, with 11 bases spanning the gap. The data originate from a study of regulatory and conventional T cells in RAG deficiency. Study-wide points: Omenn syndrome and CID/AS patients had approximately 91-fold fewer unique Treg TCR beta sequences, versus approximately 9.6-fold elsewhere. Omenn CD25-high CD127-low cells may be activated cells, not true Tregs. Shorter CDR3s in all patient subsets; >90% Treg-Tconv overlap in Omenn. Shannon entropy fell and Simpson indices rose in RAG-deficient patients.

Here immunoSEQ multiplex PCR was the method, and the copy in TCRdb shows in-frame clones only, minus some. The sample has about 30,000 clones, approximately 90% seen once. Another study also made use of these data, one on regulatory T cells. From that second work: The primer mix had 52 TRBV and 13 TRBJ primers.

The TCR comes from a human donor in good health. The material sequenced was CD8+ T cells sorted from blood. The V and J genes are TRBV2 and TRBJ2-7; D is undetermined. This chain's CDR3 is CASSEFLPGEQYF. The CDR3 nucleotides read TGTGCCAGCAGTGAATTCCTCCCGGGCGAGCAGTACTTC.